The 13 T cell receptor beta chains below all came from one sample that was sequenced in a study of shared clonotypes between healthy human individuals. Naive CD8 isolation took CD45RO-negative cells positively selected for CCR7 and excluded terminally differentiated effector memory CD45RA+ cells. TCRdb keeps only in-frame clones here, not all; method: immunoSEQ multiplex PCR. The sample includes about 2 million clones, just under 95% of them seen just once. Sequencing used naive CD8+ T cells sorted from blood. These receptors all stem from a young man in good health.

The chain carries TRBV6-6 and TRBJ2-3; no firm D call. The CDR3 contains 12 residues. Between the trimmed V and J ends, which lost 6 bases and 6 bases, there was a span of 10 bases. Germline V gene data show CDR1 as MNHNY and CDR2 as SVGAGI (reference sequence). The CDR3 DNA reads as TGTGCCAGCAGGGACGGAAGGGATACGCAGTATTTT. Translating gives CASRDGRDTQYF.

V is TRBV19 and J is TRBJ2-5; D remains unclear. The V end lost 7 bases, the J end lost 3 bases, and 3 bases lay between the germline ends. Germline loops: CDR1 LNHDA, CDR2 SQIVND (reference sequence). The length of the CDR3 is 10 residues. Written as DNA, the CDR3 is TGTGCCAGTAAGGAAGAGACCCAGTACTTC. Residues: CASKEETQYF.

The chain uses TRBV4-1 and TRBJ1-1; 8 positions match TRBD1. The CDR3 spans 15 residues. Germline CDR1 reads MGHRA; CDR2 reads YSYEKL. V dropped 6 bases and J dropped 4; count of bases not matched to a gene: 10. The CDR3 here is CASSPWTGSSTEAFF. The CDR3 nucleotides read TGCGCCAGCAGTCCTTGGACAGGGTCTAGCACTGAAGCTTTCTTT.

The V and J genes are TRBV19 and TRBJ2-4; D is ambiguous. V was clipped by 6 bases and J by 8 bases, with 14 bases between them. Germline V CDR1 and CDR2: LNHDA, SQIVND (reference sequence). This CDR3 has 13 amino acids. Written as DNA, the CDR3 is TGTGCCAGTAGCCCGCGGATAAGGGACATTCAGTACTTC. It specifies CASSPRIRDIQYF.

The CDR3 DNA is TGCGCCAGCAGCTTGGGAACAGCGGGGGGGCTCGCAGATACGCAGTATTTT. Translating it yields CASSLGTAGGLADTQYF. The J gene is TRBJ2-3, the V gene TRBV5-1; TRBD2 agrees at 10 bases. After removal of 0 bases from V and 4 bases from J, the junction contained 8 bases not matched to a gene. The CDR3 length is 17 residues. Looked up from germline, CDR1 is SGHRS and CDR2 is YFSETQ.

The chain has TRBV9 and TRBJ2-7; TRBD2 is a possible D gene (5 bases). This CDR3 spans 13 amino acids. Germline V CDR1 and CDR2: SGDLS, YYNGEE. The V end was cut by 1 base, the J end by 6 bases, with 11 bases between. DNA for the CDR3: TGTGCCAGCAGCGTAAAGTGGGCGGGCGAGCAGTACTTC. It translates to CASSVKWAGEQYF.

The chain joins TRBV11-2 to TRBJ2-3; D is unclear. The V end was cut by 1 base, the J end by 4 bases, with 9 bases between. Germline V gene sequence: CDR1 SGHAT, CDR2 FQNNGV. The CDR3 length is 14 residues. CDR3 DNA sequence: TGTGCCAGCAGCTTAGGCTGGGCCGCAGATACGCAGTATTTT. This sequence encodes CASSLGWAADTQYF.

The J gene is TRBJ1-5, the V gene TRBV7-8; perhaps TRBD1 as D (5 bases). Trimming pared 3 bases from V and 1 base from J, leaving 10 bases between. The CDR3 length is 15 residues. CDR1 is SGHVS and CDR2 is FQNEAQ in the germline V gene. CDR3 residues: CASSFIEGSNQPQHF. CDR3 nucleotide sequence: TGTGCCAGCAGCTTTATCGAGGGGAGCAATCAGCCCCAGCATTTT.

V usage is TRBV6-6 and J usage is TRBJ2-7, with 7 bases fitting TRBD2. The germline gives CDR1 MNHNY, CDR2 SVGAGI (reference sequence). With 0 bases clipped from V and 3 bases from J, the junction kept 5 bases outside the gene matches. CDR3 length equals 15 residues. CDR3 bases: TGTGCCAGCAGTTACTCGACTAGCCAGGGCTACGAGCAGTACTTC. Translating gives CASSYSTSQGYEQYF.

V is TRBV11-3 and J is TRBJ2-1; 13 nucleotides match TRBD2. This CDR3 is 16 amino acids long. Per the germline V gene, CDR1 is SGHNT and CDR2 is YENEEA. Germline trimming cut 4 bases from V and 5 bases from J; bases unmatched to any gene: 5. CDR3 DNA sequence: TGTGCCAGCAGCTCTGGACTAGCGGGGGACCACAATGAGCAGTTCTTC. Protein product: CASSSGLAGDHNEQFF.

This CDR3 reads CAWSTPGEGLRNTIYF. CDR3 DNA: TGTGCCTGGAGTACTCCCGGGGAGGGCCTTCGGAACACCATATATTTT. V is TRBV30 and J is TRBJ1-3; D gene unclear. Trimming removed 2 bases at V and 7 bases at J, with 21 bases between. CDR1 and CDR2 (germline): GTSNPN, SVGIG (reference sequence). The CDR3 is 16 residues long.

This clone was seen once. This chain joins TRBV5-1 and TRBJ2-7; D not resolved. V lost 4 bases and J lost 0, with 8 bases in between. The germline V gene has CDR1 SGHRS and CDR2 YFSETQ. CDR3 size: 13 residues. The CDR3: CASSPDLSYEQYF. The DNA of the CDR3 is TGCGCCAGCAGCCCGGACCTCTCCTACGAGCAGTACTTC. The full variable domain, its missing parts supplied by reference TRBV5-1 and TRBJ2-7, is KAGVTQTPRYLIKTRGQQVTLSCSPISGHRSVSWYQQTPGQGLQFLFEYFSETQRNKGNFPGRFSGRQFSNSRSEMNVSTLELGDSALYLCASSPDLSYEQYFGPGTRLTVT.

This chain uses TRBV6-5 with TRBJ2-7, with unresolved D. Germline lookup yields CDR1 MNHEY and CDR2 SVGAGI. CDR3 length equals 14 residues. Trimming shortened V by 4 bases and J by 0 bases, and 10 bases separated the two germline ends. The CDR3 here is CASSSLQSSYEQYF. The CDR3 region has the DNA TGTGCCAGCAGTTCCCTGCAGAGCTCCTACGAGCAGTACTTC.